Shown below are 10 T cell receptor beta chains from a single sample sequenced in a study of vaccination effects on CD4 cells after COVID-19. Measured with immunoSEQ multiplex PCR; TCRdb has only the in-frame clones, and not every one. The table lists some 61,000 clones, roughly 79% of them singletons, with 0.95% in the top ten. Their antigen targets remain unknown. Within the ViraFEST assay, antigen-specific CD4+ T cells underwent expansion with viral peptide pools prior to sequencing. Around day 10 of culture, CD4+ T cells were separated out. Each participant was given two doses of one vaccine (BNT162b2 or mRNA-1273). Sample: CD4+ T cells from PBMCs cultured with HCoV-OC43 spike peptides, taken after COVID-19 vaccination. As to subset: HCoV-OC43 spike overlapping peptide pool stimulation. The receptors originated from a human donor who received a COVID-19 vaccine.

This chain uses TRBV7-2 with TRBJ1-2, with 7 nucleotides matching TRBD1. Losses at the gene ends were 5 bases for V and 6 bases for J; bases not matched to a gene: 12. The CDR3 has 15 amino acids. Germline CDR1 SGHTA, CDR2 FQGNSA. Written as DNA, the CDR3 is TGTGCCAGCAGCCGGCGACAGGGTGGATCGGATGGCTACACCTTC. It is translated as CASSRRQGGSDGYTF.

V and J are TRBV6-5 and TRBJ2-1; D is tentatively TRBD1 or TRBD2 (5 bases each). The CDR3 loop spans 13 amino acids. In germline, CDR1 is MNHEY, CDR2 SVGAGI. V was pared by 5 bases and J by 5 bases, with 10 bases between. CDR3 residues: CASSPGPHNEQFF. DNA for the CDR3: TGTGCCAGCAGTCCGGGACCCCACAATGAGCAGTTCTTC.

This clone showed up just a few times. V and J are TRBV11-2 and TRBJ1-4; a possible D gene is TRBD1 (5 bases). This CDR3 region has 16 residues. Germline V CDR1 and CDR2: SGHAT, FQNNGV. Trimming removed 5 bases from V and 1 base from J, with 14 bases in between. CDR3 amino acids: CASSANSGGTNEKLFF. CDR3 nucleotide sequence: TGTGCCAGCAGCGCAAACTCCGGGGGAACTAATGAAAAACTGTTTTTT.

This clone has more than one count but fewer than ten. The chain combines TRBV7-9 with TRBJ2-3; perhaps TRBD2 as D (6 bases). CDR1 SEHNR and CDR2 FQNEAQ come from the germline V gene (reference sequence). CDR3 length equals 15 residues. V lost 5 bases and J lost 1, with 13 bases in between. CDR3 DNA sequence: TGTGCCAGCAGCCGTAGCGGAGCCGGCACAGATACGCAGTATTTT. It is translated as CASSRSGAGTDTQYF.

The J gene is TRBJ2-7, the V gene TRBV28, with D possibly matching TRBD1 (6 bases). This CDR3 spans 12 amino acids. Germline CDR1 is MDHEN and CDR2 is SYDVKM. Trimming stripped 8 bases from V and 2 bases from J, with 10 bases between. The CDR3 DNA reads TGTGCCAGCTCCCAGGGGACCTACGAGCAGTACGTC. Amino acid sequence: CASSQGTYEQYV.

This clone is a singleton in its sample. The CDR3 loop reads CASSLVRQGGNEQFF. The CDR3 DNA sequence: TGTGCCAGCAGCTTAGTCCGGCAGGGTGGCAATGAGCAGTTCTTC. J is TRBJ2-1 and V is TRBV7-3; D possibly corresponds to TRBD1 (5 bases). The V gene lost 2 bases and the J gene lost 6 bases, with 14 bases spanning the gap. Germline V gene lookup returns CDR1 SGHTA and CDR2 FQGTGA. The CDR3 is 15 amino acids.

The chain employs TRBV27 and TRBJ2-3, with 8 bases that match TRBD2. There are 15 residues in the CDR3. Trimming cost V 7 bases and J 1 base; bases outside gene matches: 7. Germline V gene lookup returns CDR1 MNHEY and CDR2 SMNVEV (reference sequence). The CDR3 DNA is TGTGCCAGCAAACCCGGGGGGGCGGGCACAGATACGCAGTATTTT. Residues: CASKPGGAGTDTQYF.

This clone was seen a single time. The chain uses TRBV18 and TRBJ1-4, with unresolved D. CDR1 and CDR2 from the germline V gene are KGHSH and LQKENI. Trimming removed 6 bases at V and 0 bases at J, with 11 bases between. The CDR3 runs to 15 residues. The CDR3 sequence is CASSRGSATNEKLFF. As DNA, the CDR3 is TGTGCCAGCTCCCGTGGAAGCGCAACTAATGAAAAACTGTTTTTT.

The CDR3 spells CASSFRSSRTYEQYV. In nucleotides, the CDR3 is TGTGCCAGCAGCTTCAGGTCTTCTAGAACCTACGAGCAGTACGTC. The rearrangement joins TRBV5-8 to TRBJ2-7; D is unclear. This CDR3 has 15 residues. CDR1 is SGHTS, CDR2 YDEGEE, per germline. V lost 2 bases and J 2 bases, leaving 14 bases between the germline ends.

V is TRBV4-2 and J is TRBJ1-1, with D possibly matching TRBD1 (5 bases). V shed 1 base and J shed 3 bases, with 24 bases lying between them. The CDR3 consists of 19 residues. CDR1 and CDR2 (germline): LGHNA, YNFKEQ. As DNA, the CDR3 is TGTGCCAGCAGCCAAGTTTGGTTGCGAGGGGCGCGAGGGGACACTGAAGCTTTCTTT. This encodes CASSQVWLRGARGDTEAFF.